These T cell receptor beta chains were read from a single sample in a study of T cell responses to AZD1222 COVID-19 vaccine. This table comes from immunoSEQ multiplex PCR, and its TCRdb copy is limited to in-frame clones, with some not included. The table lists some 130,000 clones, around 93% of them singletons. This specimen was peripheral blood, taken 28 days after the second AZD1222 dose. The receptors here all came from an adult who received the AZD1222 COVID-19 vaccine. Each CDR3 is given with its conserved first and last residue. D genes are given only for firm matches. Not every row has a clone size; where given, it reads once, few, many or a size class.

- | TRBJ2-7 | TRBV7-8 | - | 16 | TGTGCCAGCAGCCCTATCCGGACAAGGCCTTCCTACGAGCAGTACTTC | CASSPIRTRPSYEQYF
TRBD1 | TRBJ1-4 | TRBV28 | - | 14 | TGTGCCAGCAGTATCGGACAGGGTTGGGAAAAACTGTTTTTT | CASSIGQGWEKLFF
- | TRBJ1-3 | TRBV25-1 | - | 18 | TGTGCCAGCAGTAGGGGGGGTTCATCCGCAGGCAGTGGAAACACCATATATTTT | CASSRGGSSAGSGNTIYF
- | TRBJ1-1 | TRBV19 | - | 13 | TGTGCCAGTATCCCCACCCAGAACACTGAAGCTTTCTTT | CASIPTQNTEAFF
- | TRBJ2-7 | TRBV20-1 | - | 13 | TGCAGTGCTAGTTTGGGGGGGCCCTACGAGCAGTACTTC | CSASLGGPYEQYF
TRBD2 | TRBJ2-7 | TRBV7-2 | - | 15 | TGTGCCAGCAGCTCAAGGACTAGCGGGAACTACGAGCAGTACTTC | CASSSRTSGNYEQYF
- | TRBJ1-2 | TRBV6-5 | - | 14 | TGTGCCAGCAGTTACTCCTCGGGGGGGGTCGACTACACCTTC | CASSYSSGGVDYTF
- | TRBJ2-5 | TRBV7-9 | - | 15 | TGTGCCAGCAGCTTTGGGGGGGACAGTCAAGAGACCCAGTACTTC | CASSFGGDSQETQYF
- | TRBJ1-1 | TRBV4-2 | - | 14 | TGTGCCAGCAGCCAGAGAACAGGCACCACTGAAGCTTTCTTT | CASSQRTGTTEAFF
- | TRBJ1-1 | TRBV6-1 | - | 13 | TGTGCCAGCAGTGACAGGGTTTCTCCTGAAGCTTTCTTT | CASSDRVSPEAFF
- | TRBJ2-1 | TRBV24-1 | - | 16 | TGTGCCACCAGTGATCCAAACCGACTAGGATACAATGAGCAGTTCTTC | CATSDPNRLGYNEQFF
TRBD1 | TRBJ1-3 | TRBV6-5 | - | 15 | TGTGCCAGCACCCAGGGGGGGGGCGTTGGAAACACCATATATTTT | CASTQGGGVGNTIYF
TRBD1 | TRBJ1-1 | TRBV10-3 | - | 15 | TGTGCCATCAGTGGTTGGGACAGGGCTAACACTGAAGCTTTCTTT | CAISGWDRANTEAFF
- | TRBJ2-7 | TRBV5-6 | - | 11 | TGTGCCAGCAGCTTGGCCCACGAGCAGTACTTC | CASSLAHEQYF
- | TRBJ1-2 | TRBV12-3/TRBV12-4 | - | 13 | TGTGCCAGCAGGGAGGGACGTTTGGTTGGCTACACCTTC | CASREGRLVGYTF
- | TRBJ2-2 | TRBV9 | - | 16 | TGTGCCAGCAGCGTTCGGATCGAACCCAACACCGGGGAGCTGTTTTTT | CASSVRIEPNTGELFF
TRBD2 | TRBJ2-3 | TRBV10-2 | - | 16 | TGCGCCACCGGTCCGGGGGAGCGGGGGTCCACAGATACGCAGTATTTT | CATGPGERGSTDTQYF
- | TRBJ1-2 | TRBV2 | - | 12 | TGTGCCAGCAGCCCGAAGGTCGACGGCTACACCTTC | CASSPKVDGYTF
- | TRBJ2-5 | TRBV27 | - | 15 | TGTGCCAGCAGCCCAGGTCCCTGGCCCCAAGAGACCCAGTACTTC | CASSPGPWPQETQYF
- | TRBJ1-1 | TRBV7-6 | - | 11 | TGTGCCAGCAGCTCTACCACTGAAGCTTTCTTT | CASSSTTEAFF
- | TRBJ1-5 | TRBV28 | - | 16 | TGTGCCAGCAGTTCCCAGACGGACAATCCAAATCAGCCCCAGCATTTT | CASSSQTDNPNQPQHF
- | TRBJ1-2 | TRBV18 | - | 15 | TGTGCCAGCTCACCACCGTGGGGGACTAACTATGGCTACACCTTC | CASSPPWGTNYGYTF
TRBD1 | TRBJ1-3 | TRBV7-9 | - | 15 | TGTGCCAGCAGCCAACAGGGGGGTCCCGGAAACACCATATATTTT | CASSQQGGPGNTIYF
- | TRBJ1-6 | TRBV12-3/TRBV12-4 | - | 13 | TGTGCCAGCAGTTCAGGGATGGGTTCACCCCTCCACTTT | CASSSGMGSPLHF
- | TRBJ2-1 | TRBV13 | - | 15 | TGTGCCAGCGGAGAGAGGCAGGTGTCCTACAATGAGCAGTTCTTC | CASGERQVSYNEQFF
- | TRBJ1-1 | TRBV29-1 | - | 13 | TGCAGCGTTGAGAGACAAGGGAACACTGAAGCTTTCTTT | CSVERQGNTEAFF
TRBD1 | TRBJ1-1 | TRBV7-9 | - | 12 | TGTGCCAGCAGCTTAGCAGGGGGCAGGGGCCCCTTT | CASSLAGGRGPF
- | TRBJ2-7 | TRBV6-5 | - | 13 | TGTGCCAGCAAAACTCAGGACGGGCCTCTTGAGTACTTC | CASKTQDGPLEYF
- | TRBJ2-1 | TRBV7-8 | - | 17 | TGTGCCAGCAGCTCCCCGGGAGCTAGGGCAGAGTACAATGAGCAGTTCTTC | CASSSPGARAEYNEQFF
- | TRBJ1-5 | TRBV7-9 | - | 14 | TGTGCCAGCAGCTCCATGGGGAGGGAACAGCCCCAGCATTTT | CASSSMGREQPQHF
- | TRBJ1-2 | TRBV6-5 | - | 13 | TGTGCCAGCAGTTTCGGACATTACTATGGCTACACCTTC | CASSFGHYYGYTF
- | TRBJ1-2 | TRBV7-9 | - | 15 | TGTGCCAGCAGCTTTGAAGGGGCTTTCTACTATGGCTACACCTTC | CASSFEGAFYYGYTF
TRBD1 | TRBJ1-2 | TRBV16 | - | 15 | TGTGCCAGCAGCCAATCGTGGACAGGGGCTGATGGCTACACCTTC | CASSQSWTGADGYTF
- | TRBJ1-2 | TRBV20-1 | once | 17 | TGCAGTGCTAGTAACGCTAGGGATTCTGGACTACCGGGAGAATACACCTTC | CSASNARDSGLPGEYTF
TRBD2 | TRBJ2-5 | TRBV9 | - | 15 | TGTGCCAGCACTCAGGGAGCGGGGGCCCAAGAGACCCAGTACTTC | CASTQGAGAQETQYF
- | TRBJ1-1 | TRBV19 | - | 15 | TGTGCCAGTAGCCCCCCGGTTCAGGGCCACACTGAAGCTTTCTTT | CASSPPVQGHTEAFF
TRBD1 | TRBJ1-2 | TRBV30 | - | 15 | TGTGCCTGGAGGGAGGGACAGGCCATCAACTATGGCTACACCTTC | CAWREGQAINYGYTF
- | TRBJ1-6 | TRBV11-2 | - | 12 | TGTGCCAGCAGCTTAGGTCGCTCACCCCTCCACTTT | CASSLGRSPLHF
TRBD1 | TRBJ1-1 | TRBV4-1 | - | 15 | TGCGCCAGCAGCCTAGACGGACAGGGAGGAACTGAAGCTTTCTTT | CASSLDGQGGTEAFF
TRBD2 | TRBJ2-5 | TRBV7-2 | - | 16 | TGTGCCAGCAGCTTTTGGATAGCGGGGGATCAAGAGACCCAGTACTTC | CASSFWIAGDQETQYF
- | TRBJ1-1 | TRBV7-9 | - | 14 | TGTGCCAGCAGCCTGGGCCCTAAAGGGTCCGCCGCTTTCTTT | CASSLGPKGSAAFF
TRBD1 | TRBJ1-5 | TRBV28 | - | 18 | TGTGCCAGCAGTTCGAAGGGACAGGGCACCCTTGGCAATCAGCCCCAGCATTTT | CASSSKGQGTLGNQPQHF
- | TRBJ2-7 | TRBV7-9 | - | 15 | TGTGCCAGCAGCTTAGGACAGATCCTGGCCTACGAGCAGTACTTC | CASSLGQILAYEQYF
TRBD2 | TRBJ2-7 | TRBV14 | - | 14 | TGTGCCAGCAGCCAACCCGGGACTAGTTACGAGCAGTACTTC | CASSQPGTSYEQYF